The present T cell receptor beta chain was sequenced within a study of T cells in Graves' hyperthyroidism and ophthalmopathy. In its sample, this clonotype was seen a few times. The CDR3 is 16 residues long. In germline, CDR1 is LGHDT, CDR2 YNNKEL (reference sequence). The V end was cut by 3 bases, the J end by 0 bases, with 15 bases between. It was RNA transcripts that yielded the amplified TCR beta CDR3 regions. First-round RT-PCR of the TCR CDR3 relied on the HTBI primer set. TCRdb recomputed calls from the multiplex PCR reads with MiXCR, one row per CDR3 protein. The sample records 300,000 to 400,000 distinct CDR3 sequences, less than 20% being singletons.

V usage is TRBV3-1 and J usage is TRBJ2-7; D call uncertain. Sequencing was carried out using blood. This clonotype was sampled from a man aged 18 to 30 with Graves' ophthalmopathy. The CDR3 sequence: CASSHLGASSSYEQYF. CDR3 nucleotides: TGTGCCAGCAGCCACTTAGGTGCCTCTAGCTCCTACGAGCAGTACTTC.